What follows are 7 T cell receptor beta chains derived from one specimen sequenced in a study of early T cells in non-severe SARS-CoV-2 infection. TCRdb re-called the 5' RACE reads through MiXCR, storing one row per CDR3 protein. The sample includes 100,000 to 150,000 distinct CDR3 sequences, about 15% of them seen just once. The specimen sequenced was whole blood. All receptors come from an adult who was a healthcare worker with PCR-confirmed SARS-CoV-2 infection or an uninfected control (not recorded which).

For the CDR3, the DNA is TGTGCCAGTAGTACGACAGGGGGTCATAGCAATCAGCCCCAGCATTTT. Its protein is CASSTTGGHSNQPQHF. This chain joins TRBV19 and TRBJ1-5, with 9 bases matching TRBD1. The V and J ends lost 4 bases and 0 bases, in that order; junction bases with no gene match: 4. This CDR3 region has 16 residues. Germline lookup yields CDR1 LNHDA and CDR2 SQIVND (reference sequence).

CDR3 nucleotide sequence: TGTGCCAGCAGCCACCGGGAAGGTCAGCCCCAGCATTTT. Its protein is CASSHREGQPQHF. The J gene is TRBJ1-5, the V gene TRBV3-1, with no clear D. The CDR3 loop spans 13 amino acids. Germline CDR1 LGHDT, CDR2 YNNKEL (reference sequence). The V and J ends lost 3 bases and 6 bases respectively, with 9 bases between them.

The chain uses TRBV10-2 and TRBJ1-1; D unresolved. Trimming removed 2 bases at V and 5 bases at J, with 15 bases between. The CDR3 extends over 15 amino acids. CDR1 is WSHSY and CDR2 is SAAADI in the germline V gene. This chain's CDR3 is CASSEAGPGGTEAFF. CDR3 nucleotides: TGCGCCAGCAGTGAGGCCGGGCCCGGAGGGACTGAAGCTTTCTTT.

This chain links TRBV4-1 with TRBJ2-5, with unresolved D. The CDR3 extends over 13 amino acids. CDR1 MGHRA and CDR2 YSYEKL come from the germline V gene. V lost 0 bases, J lost 5 bases, and 7 bases lay in between. The CDR3 here is CASSQEGWETQYF. The CDR3, as DNA: TGCGCCAGCAGCCAAGAGGGATGGGAGACCCAGTACTTC.

This clonotype has only a few counts. The chain is built from TRBV28 and TRBJ2-7; TRBD1 matches 7 bases. Germline V gene lookup returns CDR1 MDHEN and CDR2 SYDVKM. The CDR3 extends over 14 amino acids. Germline trimming cut 6 bases from V and 2 bases from J; bases unmatched to any gene: 7. The CDR3 sequence: CASRRQGPTYEQYF. CDR3 DNA sequence: TGTGCCAGCAGACGACAGGGACCCACCTACGAGCAGTACTTC.

This clonotype was observed a few times. V usage is TRBV5-1 and J usage is TRBJ1-6; perhaps TRBD1 as D (5 bases). V was clipped by 4 bases and J by 8 bases, with 13 bases between them. The CDR3 loop spans 14 amino acids. The germline CDR1 and CDR2 sequences are SGHRS and YFSETQ. CDR3 residues: CASSRVDSDSPLHF. DNA of the CDR3: TGCGCCAGCAGCCGAGTCGACAGCGATTCACCCCTCCACTTT. Together with reference TRBV5-1 and TRBJ1-6, the CDR3 gives the full variable domain: KAGVTQTPRYLIKTRGQQVTLSCSPISGHRSVSWYQQTPGQGLQFLFEYFSETQRNKGNFPGRFSGRQFSNSRSEMNVSTLELGDSALYLCASSRVDSDSPLHFGNGTRLTVT.

V gene TRBV5-4 combines with J gene TRBJ2-1, with 9 bases fitting TRBD1. This CDR3 is built from 15 residues. J gave up 7 bases and V 0 bases, and 5 bases lay outside the gene matches. Germline CDR1 SGHNT, CDR2 YYREEE (reference sequence). The CDR3 spells CASSLGQGEPNEQFF. The CDR3 nucleotides read TGTGCCAGCAGCTTGGGACAGGGGGAACCAAATGAGCAGTTCTTC.